This T cell receptor (beta chain) comes out of a study of cytotoxic CD8 clonotypes in ibrutinib-treated CLL. About the research overall: Treatment had run for a median about 11 months, range 6 to 36, when response samples were taken.

This clone was seen a handful of times. Its antigen is not known. The study's findings and limits: Treatment saw public clonotypes, which were uncommon, either contract or stay stable.

Deletions cut 1 base from V and 1 base from J, with 7 bases between. The CDR3 consists of 15 residues. Germline V gives CDR1 MGHRA, CDR2 YSYEKL. Profiled with immunoSEQ multiplex PCR; TCRdb holds only in-frame clones, not every one. Among about 140,000 clones listed, 70% to 80% were seen once. This clonotype originated in a human donor with chronic lymphocytic leukemia. The starting material was PBMCs, obtained after 12 months of ibrutinib treatment. The chain recombines TRBV4-1 with TRBJ2-2, with a tentative D call TRBD1 (5 bases). The DNA for the CDR3 is TGCGCCAGCAGCCAAGTAGGGGAGAACACCGGGGAGCTGTTTTTT. Translating it yields CASSQVGENTGELFF.